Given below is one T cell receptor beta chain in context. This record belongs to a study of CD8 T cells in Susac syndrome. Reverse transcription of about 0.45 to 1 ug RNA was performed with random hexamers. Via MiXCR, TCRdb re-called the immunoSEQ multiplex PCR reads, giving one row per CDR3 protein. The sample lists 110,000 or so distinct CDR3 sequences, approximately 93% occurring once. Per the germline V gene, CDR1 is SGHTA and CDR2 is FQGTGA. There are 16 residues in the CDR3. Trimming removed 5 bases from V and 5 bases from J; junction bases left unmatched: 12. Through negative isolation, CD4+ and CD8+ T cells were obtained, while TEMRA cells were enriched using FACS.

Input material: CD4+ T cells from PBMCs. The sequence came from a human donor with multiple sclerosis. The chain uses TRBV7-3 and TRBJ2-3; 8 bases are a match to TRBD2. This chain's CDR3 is CASSKRGGTVRDTQYF. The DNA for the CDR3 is TGTGCCAGCAGCAAACGCGGGGGGACTGTTAGAGATACGCAGTATTTT.